The entry that follows covers one T cell receptor beta chain sequence. Just one base apart from a much larger clone, this may be a read error. Germline V CDR1 and CDR2: SGHAT, FQNNGV. This CDR3 comprises 14 residues. Trimming took off 1 base at V and 5 bases at J, with 10 bases between the two ends. This sample is part of a study of tumor-infiltrating lymphocytes in primary liver carcinoma. The authors made TCR beta cDNA from roughly 480 ng total RNA with a constant-region primer. Three nested multiplex PCR rounds, a slightly modified ARM-PCR, produced the libraries for TCR beta. The opening two PCR rounds, nine to eleven cycles each, paired TRBV1-TRBV30 forward primers with a C-beta reverse primer. TCRdb independently ran MiXCR on the multiplex PCR reads; one entry per CDR3 protein. The sample lists some 190,000 distinct CDR3 sequences, 50% to 75% seen once, with around 74% in the top ten. Alongside blood RNA obtained from unsorted whole blood, germline DNA was also extracted.

Sequenced material: peripheral blood. The chain carries TRBV11-2 and TRBJ2-3, with D perhaps matching TRBD2 (5 bases). The TCR originated in a man aged 40-49 years with primary liver carcinoma and hepatitis B virus infection. In DNA, the CDR3 is TGTGCCAGCAGCTTAGCAGGACTCATAGATACGCAGTATTTT. This sequence encodes CASSLAGLIDTQYF.